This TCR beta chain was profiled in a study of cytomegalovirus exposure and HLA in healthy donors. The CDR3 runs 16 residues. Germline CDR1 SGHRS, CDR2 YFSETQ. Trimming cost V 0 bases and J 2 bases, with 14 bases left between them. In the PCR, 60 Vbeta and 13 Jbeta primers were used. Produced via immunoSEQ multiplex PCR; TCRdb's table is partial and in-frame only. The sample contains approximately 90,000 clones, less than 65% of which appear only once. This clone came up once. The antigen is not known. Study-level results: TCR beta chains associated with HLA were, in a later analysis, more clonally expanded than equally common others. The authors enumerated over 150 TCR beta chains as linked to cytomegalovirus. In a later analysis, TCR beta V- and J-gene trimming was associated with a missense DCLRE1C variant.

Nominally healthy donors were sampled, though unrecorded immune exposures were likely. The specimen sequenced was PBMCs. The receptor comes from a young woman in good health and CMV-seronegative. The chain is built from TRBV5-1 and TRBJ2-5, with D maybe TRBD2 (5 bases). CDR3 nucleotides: TGCGCCAGCAGCTTGGACCCCTCGACGGGACAAGAGACCCAGTACTTC. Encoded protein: CASSLDPSTGQETQYF.